The 13 T cell receptor beta chains below all came from one sample that was sequenced in a study of T cells after posttransplantation cyclophosphamide. Sequencing used immunoSEQ multiplex PCR; TCRdb keeps in-frame clones, though not all of them. The table lists around 24,000 clones, with no singletons. The sequencing sample was made of PBMCs. These receptor sequences come from a woman in her fifties or sixties in good health, CMV-negative, and a related stem cell transplant donor.

The sample holds a few counts of this clone. J is TRBJ2-5 and V is TRBV28; 9 bases fit TRBD1. Trimming cost V 6 bases and J 4 bases; bases outside gene matches: 3. The germline V gene encodes CDR1 MDHEN and CDR2 SYDVKM. This CDR3 contains 13 residues. The CDR3 DNA sequence: TGTGCCAGCAGCCAGGACAGGGGAGAGACCCAGTACTTC. It is translated as CASSQDRGETQYF.

This clone has just a few counts. The chain links TRBV27 to TRBJ2-1; 11 bases agree with TRBD1. This CDR3 has 15 residues. Germline values: CDR1 MNHEY, CDR2 SMNVEV (reference sequence). The V and J ends lost 5 bases and 7 bases, in that order; junction bases with no gene match: 7. CDR3 in DNA: TGTGCCAGCAGTACCCGGACAGGGGGCGGGAATGAGCAGTTCTTC. This translates into CASSTRTGGGNEQFF.

This clone has a count of ten or more. The V call is TRBV5-6, the J call TRBJ1-2; TRBD1 matches 12 bases. Trimming took 4 bases from V and 8 from J; bases not matched to a gene: 6. The CDR3 totals 14 residues. CDR1 and CDR2 from the germline V gene are SGHDT and YYEEEE. CDR3 sequence: CASSLRDRGRGYTF. The CDR3, as DNA: TGTGCCAGCAGCCTCCGGGACAGGGGGCGCGGCTACACCTTC.

This clone was seen repeatedly, ten times or more. This sequence joins TRBV5-6 and TRBJ1-2; 7 positions match TRBD1. CDR1 is SGHDT and CDR2 is YYEEEE in the germline V gene. Trimming at V came to 5 bases and at J to 8 bases, leaving 15 bases not matched to a gene. The CDR3 runs 15 residues. CDR3 loop: CASSYSDRQLGGYTF. As DNA, the CDR3 is TGTGCCAGCAGTTACTCGGACAGGCAACTTGGAGGCTACACCTTC.

The sample holds many counts of this clone. This chain links TRBV18 with TRBJ2-7, with 8 bases aligning to TRBD2. The CDR3 runs to 15 residues. Trimming cost V 4 bases and J 2 bases; bases outside gene matches: 7. CDR1 is KGHSH and CDR2 is LQKENI in the germline V gene. In DNA, the CDR3 is TGTGCCAGCTCACTAAAATTAGCGGGGCCCTACGAGCAGTACTTC. It codes for CASSLKLAGPYEQYF.

The chain employs TRBV28 and TRBJ2-5; D might be TRBD2 (6 bases). The J call is in doubt because the DNA end fits TRBJ2-7 better. The CDR3 has 13 residues. The germline CDR1 and CDR2 sequences are MDHEN and SYDVKM. The CDR3 DNA is TGTGCCAGCAGAAGAGGGCGGGGATACGAGCAGTACTTC. It encodes CASRRGRGYEQYF.

This clone was seen at least ten times. This chain connects TRBV18 to TRBJ1-1, with D hard to call. This CDR3 comprises 13 residues. Per the germline V gene, CDR1 is KGHSH and CDR2 is LQKENI. V was pared by 3 bases and J by 0 bases, with 5 bases between. CDR3 region: CASSPIMNTEAFF. CDR3 nucleotide sequence: TGTGCCAGCTCACCCATCATGAACACTGAAGCTTTCTTT.

This clone has at least ten counts. The chain has TRBV5-5 and TRBJ1-4; the D is unclear. There are 15 residues in the CDR3. Per the germline V gene, CDR1 is SGHKS and CDR2 is YYEKEE (reference sequence). V lost 2 bases to trimming and J lost 1 base, with 9 bases between them. CDR3 residues: CASSFLGRTNEKLFF. For the CDR3, the DNA is TGTGCCAGCAGCTTCCTCGGGAGAACTAATGAAAAACTGTTTTTT. Supplemented by reference TRBV5-5 and TRBJ1-4, the full variable domain reads DAGVTQSPTHLIKTRGQQVTLRCSPISGHKSVSWYQQVLGQGPQFIFQYYEKEERGRGNFPDRFSARQFPNYSSELNVNALLLGDSALYLCASSFLGRTNEKLFFGSGTQLSVL.

In its sample, this clone was seen many times. The V and J genes are TRBV5-4 and TRBJ1-2, with 8 bases fitting TRBD1. Unmatched junction bases numbered 18, after V lost 6 bases and J lost 8 bases. The CDR3 consists of 16 residues. CDR1 SGHNT and CDR2 YYREEE come from the germline V gene (reference sequence). The CDR3 DNA is TGTGCCAGCACCCCAAAAGACAGGGGTGCGTGGAGGGGCTACACCTTC. This codes for CASTPKDRGAWRGYTF.

This clone was seen many times. The chain combines TRBV11-2 with TRBJ1-2, with 8 bases lining up with TRBD1. CDR1 is SGHAT and CDR2 is FQNNGV in the germline V gene. CDR3 size: 14 residues. The ends lost 6 bases at V and 5 bases at J; junction bases unmatched: 8. The chain's CDR3 is CASSLDRALYGYTF. CDR3 bases: TGTGCCAGCAGTTTGGACAGGGCCCTTTATGGCTACACCTTC.

This clone showed up many times. V is TRBV2 and J is TRBJ1-4, with 8 bases lining up with TRBD1. Germline lookup yields CDR1 SNHLY and CDR2 FYNNEI. After removal of 5 bases from V and 0 bases from J, the junction contained 14 bases not matched to a gene. The CDR3 loop spans 19 amino acids. The DNA of the CDR3 is TGTGCCAGCAGTAAGACCGGGACAGGAGCAATCGCAACTAATGAAAAACTGTTTTTT. Translating it yields CASSKTGTGAIATNEKLFF. The full variable domain, its missing parts supplied by reference TRBV2 and TRBJ1-4, is EPEVTQTPSHQVTQMGQEVILRCVPISNHLYFYWYRQILGQKVEFLVSFYNNEISEKSEIFDDQFSVERPDGSNFTLKIRSTKLEDSAMYFCASSKTGTGAIATNEKLFFGSGTQLSVL.

A few counts support this clone. V gene TRBV5-1 combines with J gene TRBJ2-1, with 10 bases lining up with TRBD1. CDR3 length: 15 residues. Germline-derived CDR1 and CDR2 are SGHRS and YFSETQ. V lost 4 bases to trimming and J lost 9 bases; unmatched junction nucleotides: 10. Here the CDR3 reads CASSPRNGQGGEQFF. CDR3 DNA sequence: TGCGCCAGCAGCCCCCGGAATGGACAGGGGGGTGAGCAGTTCTTC.

This clone came up a few times. The J gene is TRBJ1-5, the V gene TRBV27, with 11 bases matching TRBD1. Trimming at V came to 2 bases and at J to 6 bases, leaving 3 bases not matched to a gene. The CDR3 is 15 residues long. CDR1 MNHEY and CDR2 SMNVEV come from the germline V gene (reference sequence). This CDR3 is CASSLRTGGGQPQHF. As DNA, the CDR3 is TGTGCCAGCAGTTTACGGACAGGGGGCGGTCAGCCCCAGCATTTT.